This TCR beta chain was documented in a study of cytomegalovirus exposure and HLA in healthy donors. Healthy bone marrow donors made up the cohort. The study ran its PCR with 60 Vbeta and 13 Jbeta primers. Sequencing was performed with immunoSEQ multiplex PCR; in TCRdb, only in-frame clones are kept and a portion is missing. The data contain under 200,000 clones, roughly 80% of them singletons. In germline, CDR1 is SGHTA, CDR2 FQGNSA. The CDR3 is made up of 11 amino acids. Trimming removed 5 bases from V and 1 base from J, with 3 bases in between. Worth noting for this clone: Other DNA sequences in the sample encode the same CDR3.

The receptor's source is a male donor in good health and CMV-seropositive. The sample comprised PBMCs. The V call is TRBV7-2, the J call TRBJ2-7; D not resolved. The CDR3 here is CASSPSYEQYF. In nucleotides, the CDR3 is TGTGCCAGCAGCCCATCCTACGAGCAGTACTTC. Full variable domain (rest looked up from reference TRBV7-2 and TRBJ2-7): GAGVSQSPSNKVTEKGKDVELRCDPISGHTALYWYRQSLGQGLEFLIYFQGNSAPDKSGLPSDRFSAERTGGSVSTLTIQRTQQEDSAVYLCASSPSYEQYFGPGTRLTVT.